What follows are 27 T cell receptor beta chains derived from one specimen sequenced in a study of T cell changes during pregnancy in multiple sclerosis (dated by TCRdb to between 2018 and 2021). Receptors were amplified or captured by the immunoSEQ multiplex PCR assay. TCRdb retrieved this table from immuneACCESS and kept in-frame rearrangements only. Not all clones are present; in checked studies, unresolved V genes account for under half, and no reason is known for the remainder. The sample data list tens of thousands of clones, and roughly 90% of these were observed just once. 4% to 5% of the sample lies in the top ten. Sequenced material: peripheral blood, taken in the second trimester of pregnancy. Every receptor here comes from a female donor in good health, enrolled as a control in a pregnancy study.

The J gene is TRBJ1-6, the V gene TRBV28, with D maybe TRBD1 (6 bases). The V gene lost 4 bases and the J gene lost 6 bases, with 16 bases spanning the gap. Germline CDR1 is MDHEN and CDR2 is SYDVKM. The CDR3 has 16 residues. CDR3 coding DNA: TGTGCCAGCAGTTCTCACCCCGGACAGACTAATTCACCCCTCCACTTT. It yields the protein CASSSHPGQTNSPLHF.

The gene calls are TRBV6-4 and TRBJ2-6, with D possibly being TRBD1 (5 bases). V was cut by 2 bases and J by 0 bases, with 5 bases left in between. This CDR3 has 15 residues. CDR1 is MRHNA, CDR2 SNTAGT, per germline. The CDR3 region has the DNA TGTGCCAGCAGTGACGGACACTCTGGGGCCAACGTCCTGACTTTC. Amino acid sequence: CASSDGHSGANVLTF.

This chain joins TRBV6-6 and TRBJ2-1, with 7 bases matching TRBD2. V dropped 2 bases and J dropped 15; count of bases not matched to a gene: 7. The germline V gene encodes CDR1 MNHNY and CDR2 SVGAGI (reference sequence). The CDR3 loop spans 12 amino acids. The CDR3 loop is CASSYPPGLTFF. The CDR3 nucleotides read TGTGCCAGCAGTTACCCGCCGGGACTAACGTTCTTC.

CDR3 protein: CASSPISRGTGELFF. The CDR3 nucleotides read TGTGCCAGCAGCCCAATAAGCCGAGGTACCGGGGAGCTGTTTTTT. V is TRBV9 and J is TRBJ2-2; D is unresolved. The CDR3 contains 15 residues. V gave up 4 bases and J gave up 5 bases, with 15 bases separating them. Per germline, CDR1 SGDLS and CDR2 YYNGEE.

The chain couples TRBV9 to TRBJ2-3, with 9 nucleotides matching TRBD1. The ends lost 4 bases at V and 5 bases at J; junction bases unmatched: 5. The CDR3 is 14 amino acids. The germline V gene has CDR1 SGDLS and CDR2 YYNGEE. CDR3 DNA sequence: TGTGCCAGCAGCATTGGACAGGGGAAAGATACGCAGTATTTT. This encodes CASSIGQGKDTQYF.

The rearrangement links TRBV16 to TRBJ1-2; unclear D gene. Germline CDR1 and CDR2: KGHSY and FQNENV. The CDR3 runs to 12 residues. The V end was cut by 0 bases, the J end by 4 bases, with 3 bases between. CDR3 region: CASSQSAYGYTF. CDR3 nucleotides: TGTGCCAGCAGCCAATCGGCCTATGGCTACACCTTC.

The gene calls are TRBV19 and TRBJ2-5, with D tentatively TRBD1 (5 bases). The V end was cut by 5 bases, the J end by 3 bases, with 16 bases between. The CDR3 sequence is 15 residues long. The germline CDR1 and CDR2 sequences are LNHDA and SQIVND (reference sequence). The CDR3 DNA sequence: TGTGCCAGTAGTTCCTCAGGACACTTGAAAGAGACCCAGTACTTC. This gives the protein CASSSSGHLKETQYF. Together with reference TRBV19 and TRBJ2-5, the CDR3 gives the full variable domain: DGGITQSPKYLFRKEGQNVTLSCEQNLNHDAMYWYRQDPGQGLRLIYYSQIVNDFQKGDIAEGYSVSREKKESFPLTVTSAQKNPTAFYLCASSSSGHLKETQYFGPGTRLLVL.

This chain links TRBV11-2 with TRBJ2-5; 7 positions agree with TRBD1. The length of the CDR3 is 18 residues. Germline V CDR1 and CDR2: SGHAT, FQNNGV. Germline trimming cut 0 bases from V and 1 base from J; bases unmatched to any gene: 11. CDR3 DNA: TGTGCCAGCAGCTTAGAGCTCTTTGGGTGGGACAGCCAAGAGACCCAGTACTTC. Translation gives CASSLELFGWDSQETQYF.

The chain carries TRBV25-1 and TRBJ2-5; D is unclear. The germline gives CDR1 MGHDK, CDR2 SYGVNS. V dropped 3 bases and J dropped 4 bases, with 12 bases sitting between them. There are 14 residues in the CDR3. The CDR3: CASSESPARETQYF. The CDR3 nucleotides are TGTGCCAGCAGTGAGAGTCCCGCAAGAGAGACCCAGTACTTC.

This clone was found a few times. CDR3 coding DNA: TGTGCCAGTAGTCCCGTACCGGGACAGGTTTTCTACGAGCAGTACTTC. Residues: CASSPVPGQVFYEQYF. This sequence joins TRBV19 and TRBJ2-7, with TRBD1 matching 8 bases. With V trimmed by 5 bases and J by 3 bases, 12 bases remained unmatched. From germline, CDR1 is LNHDA and CDR2 SQIVND (reference sequence). CDR3 length: 16 amino acids. The full variable domain, its missing parts supplied by reference TRBV19 and TRBJ2-7, is DGGITQSPKYLFRKEGQNVTLSCEQNLNHDAMYWYRQDPGQGLRLIYYSQIVNDFQKGDIAEGYSVSREKKESFPLTVTSAQKNPTAFYLCASSPVPGQVFYEQYFGPGTRLTVT.

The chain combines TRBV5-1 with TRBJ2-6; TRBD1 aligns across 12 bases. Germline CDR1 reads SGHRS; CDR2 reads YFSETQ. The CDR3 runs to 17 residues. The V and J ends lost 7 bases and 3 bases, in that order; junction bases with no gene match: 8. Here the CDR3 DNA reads TGCGCCAGCGCTTCGGGACAGGGGGCTCGTGGGGCCAACGTCCTGACTTTC. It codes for CASASGQGARGANVLTF.

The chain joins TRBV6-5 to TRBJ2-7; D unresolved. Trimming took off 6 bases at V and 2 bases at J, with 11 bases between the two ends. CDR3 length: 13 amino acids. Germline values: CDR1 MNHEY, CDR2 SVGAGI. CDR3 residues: CASSPPGTYEQYF. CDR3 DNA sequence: TGTGCCAGCAGCCCCCCAGGAACCTACGAGCAGTACTTC.

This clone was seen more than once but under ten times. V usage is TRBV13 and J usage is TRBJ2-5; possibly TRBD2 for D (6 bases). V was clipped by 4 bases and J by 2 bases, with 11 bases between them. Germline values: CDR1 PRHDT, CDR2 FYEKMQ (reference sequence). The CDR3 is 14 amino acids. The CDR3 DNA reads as TGTGCCAGCAGCTCCCGGGGGATGCAAGAGACCCAGTACTTC. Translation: CASSSRGMQETQYF. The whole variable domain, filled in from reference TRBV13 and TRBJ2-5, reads AAGVIQSPRHLIKEKRETATLKCYPIPRHDTVYWYQQGPGQDPQFLISFYEKMQSDKGSIPDRFSAQQFSDYHSELNMSSLELGDSALYFCASSSRGMQETQYFGPGTRLLVL.

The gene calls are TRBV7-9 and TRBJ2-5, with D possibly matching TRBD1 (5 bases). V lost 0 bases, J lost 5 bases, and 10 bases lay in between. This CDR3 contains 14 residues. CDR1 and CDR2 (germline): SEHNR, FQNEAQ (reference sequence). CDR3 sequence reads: CASSLATEEETQYF. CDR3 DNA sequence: TGTGCCAGCAGCTTAGCGACAGAGGAGGAGACCCAGTACTTC.

CDR3 sequence: CASSQGGTGFTEAFF. As DNA, the CDR3 is TGTGCCAGCAGCCAGGGAGGGACAGGGTTCACTGAAGCTTTCTTT. The J gene is TRBJ1-1, the V gene TRBV7-6, with 9 bases that match TRBD1. The CDR3 loop spans 15 amino acids. V shed 5 bases, J shed 4 bases, and the junction held 8 bases outside the gene matches. Germline lookup yields CDR1 SGHVS and CDR2 FNYEAQ.

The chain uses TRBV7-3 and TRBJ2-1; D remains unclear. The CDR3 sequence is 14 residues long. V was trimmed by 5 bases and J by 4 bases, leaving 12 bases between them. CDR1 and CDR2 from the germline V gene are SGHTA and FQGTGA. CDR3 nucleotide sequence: TGTGCCAGCAGCGCCACCGCGAATTACAATGAGCAGTTCTTC. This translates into CASSATANYNEQFF.

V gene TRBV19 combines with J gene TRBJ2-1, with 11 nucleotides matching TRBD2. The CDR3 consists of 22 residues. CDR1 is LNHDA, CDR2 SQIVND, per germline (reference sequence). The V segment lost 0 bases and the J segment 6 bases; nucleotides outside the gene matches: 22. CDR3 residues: CASSIDQTSGSLLILRGNEQFF. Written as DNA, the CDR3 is TGTGCCAGTAGTATAGACCAAACTAGCGGGAGCTTACTTATACTACGAGGCAATGAGCAGTTCTTC. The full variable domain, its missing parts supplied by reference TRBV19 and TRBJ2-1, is DGGITQSPKYLFRKEGQNVTLSCEQNLNHDAMYWYRQDPGQGLRLIYYSQIVNDFQKGDIAEGYSVSREKKESFPLTVTSAQKNPTAFYLCASSIDQTSGSLLILRGNEQFFGPGTRLTVL.

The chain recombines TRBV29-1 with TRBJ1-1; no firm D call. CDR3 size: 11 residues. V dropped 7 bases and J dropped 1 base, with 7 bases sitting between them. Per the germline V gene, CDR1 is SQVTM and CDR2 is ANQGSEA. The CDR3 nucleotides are TGCAGCGCTTACAAGAACACTGAAGCTTTCTTT. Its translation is CSAYKNTEAFF.

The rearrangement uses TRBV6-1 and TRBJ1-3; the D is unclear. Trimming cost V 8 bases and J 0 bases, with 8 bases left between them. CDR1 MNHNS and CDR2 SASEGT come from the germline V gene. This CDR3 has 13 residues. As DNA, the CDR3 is TGTGCCAGCGGGCAGACCTCTGGAAACACCATATATTTT. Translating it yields CASGQTSGNTIYF.

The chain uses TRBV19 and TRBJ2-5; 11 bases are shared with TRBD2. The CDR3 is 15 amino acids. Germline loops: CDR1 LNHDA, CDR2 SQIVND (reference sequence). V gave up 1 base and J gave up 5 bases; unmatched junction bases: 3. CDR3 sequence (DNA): TGTGCCAGTAGTATAGCTGTAGCGGGGGGGGAGACCCAGTACTTC. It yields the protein CASSIAVAGGETQYF.

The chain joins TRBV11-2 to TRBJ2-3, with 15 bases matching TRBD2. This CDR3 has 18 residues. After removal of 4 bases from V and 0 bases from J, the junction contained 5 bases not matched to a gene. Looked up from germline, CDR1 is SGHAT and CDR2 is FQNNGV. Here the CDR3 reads CASSSGLAGGYSTDTQYF. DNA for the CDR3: TGTGCCAGCAGCTCAGGACTAGCGGGGGGGTATAGCACAGATACGCAGTATTTT.

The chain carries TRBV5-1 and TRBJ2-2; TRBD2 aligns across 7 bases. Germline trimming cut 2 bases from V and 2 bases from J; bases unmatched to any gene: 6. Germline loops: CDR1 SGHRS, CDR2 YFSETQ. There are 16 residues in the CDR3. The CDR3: CASSFEASGNTGELFF. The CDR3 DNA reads TGCGCCAGCAGCTTCGAGGCTAGCGGTAACACCGGGGAGCTGTTTTTT.

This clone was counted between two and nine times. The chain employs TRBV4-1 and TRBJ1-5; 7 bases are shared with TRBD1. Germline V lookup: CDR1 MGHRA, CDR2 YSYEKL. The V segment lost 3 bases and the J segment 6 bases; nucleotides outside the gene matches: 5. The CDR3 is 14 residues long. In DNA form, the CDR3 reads TGCGCCAGCAGCCACAGACAGGGAGGTCAGCCCCAGCATTTT. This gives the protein CASSHRQGGQPQHF.

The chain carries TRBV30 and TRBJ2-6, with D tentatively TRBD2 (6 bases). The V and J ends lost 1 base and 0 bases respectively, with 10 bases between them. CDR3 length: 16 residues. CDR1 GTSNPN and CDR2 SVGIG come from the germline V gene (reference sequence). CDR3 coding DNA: TGTGCCTGGAGTGCGGGACTCCCCTCTGGGGCCAACGTCCTGACTTTC. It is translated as CAWSAGLPSGANVLTF.

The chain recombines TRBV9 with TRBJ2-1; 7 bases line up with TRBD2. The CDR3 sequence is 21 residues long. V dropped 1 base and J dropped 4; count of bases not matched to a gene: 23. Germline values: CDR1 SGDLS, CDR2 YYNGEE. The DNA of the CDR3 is TGTGCCAGCAGCGTACTAGCGGAACGTACTGTCCTAACGAAAGCTTACAATGAGCAGTTCTTC. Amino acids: CASSVLAERTVLTKAYNEQFF. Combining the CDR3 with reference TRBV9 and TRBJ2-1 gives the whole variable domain DSGVTQTPKHLITATGQRVTLRCSPRSGDLSVYWYQQSLDQGLQFLIQYYNGEERAKGNILERFSAQQFPDLHSELNLSSLELGDSALYFCASSVLAERTVLTKAYNEQFFGPGTRLTVL.

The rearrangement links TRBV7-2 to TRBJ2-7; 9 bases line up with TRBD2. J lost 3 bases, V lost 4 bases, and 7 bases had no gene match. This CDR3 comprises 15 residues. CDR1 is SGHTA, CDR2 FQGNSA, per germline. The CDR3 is CASSWASGEDYEQYF. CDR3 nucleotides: TGTGCCAGCAGCTGGGCTAGCGGGGAGGACTACGAGCAGTACTTC. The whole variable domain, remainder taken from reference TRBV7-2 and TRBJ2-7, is GAGVSQSPSNKVTEKGKDVELRCDPISGHTALYWYRQSLGQGLEFLIYFQGNSAPDKSGLPSDRFSAERTGGSVSTLTIQRTQQEDSAVYLCASSWASGEDYEQYFGPGTRLTVT.

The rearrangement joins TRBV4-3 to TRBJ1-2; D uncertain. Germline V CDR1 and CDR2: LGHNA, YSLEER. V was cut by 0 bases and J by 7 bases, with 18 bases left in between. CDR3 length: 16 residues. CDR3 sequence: CASSQDRSPRRGGYTF. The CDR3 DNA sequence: TGCGCCAGCAGCCAAGACCGGTCCCCTCGCCGTGGTGGCTACACCTTC.